The entry below describes one TCR beta chain. Seattle cases were enrolled at active infection and followed longitudinally. The data are from a study of blood T cell repertoires in COVID-19. Turning to the study itself: Material from acute and convalescent COVID-19 was sourced from the United States, Italy and Spain. T cells, B-cell-depleted T cells, or PBMCs supplied cDNA or gDNA.

In the source study's methods: Reference gene primers were amplified, and this amplification served to estimate nucleated cell counts. The method was immunoSEQ multiplex PCR; TCRdb's version includes in-frame clones alone and lacks a portion of them. V, J and clone size are those of that table, while D and trimming were read from the DNA. The sample shows under 200,000 clones, about 81% of them seen only once. With V trimmed by 4 bases and J by 1 base, 5 bases remained unmatched. Germline V CDR1 and CDR2: MNHEY, SMNVEV (reference sequence). The CDR3 contains 17 residues. Source material: peripheral blood. The rearrangement joins TRBV27 to TRBJ2-2; 11 nucleotides match TRBD2. The clonotype was recovered from a woman aged 55-69 years with COVID-19, enrolled during active disease. CDR3 protein: CASSSLGTSGNTGELFF. CDR3 DNA sequence: TGTGCCAGCAGTTCGCTCGGGACTAGCGGGAACACCGGGGAGCTGTTTTTT.